This T cell receptor (beta chain) is from a study of blood T cell repertoires in COVID-19. Study summary: Samples came from the United States, Italy and Spain, spanning acute and convalescent COVID-19.

How the authors handled the data: Amplification from reference gene primers served as the basis for estimated nucleated cell counts. The table came from immunoSEQ multiplex PCR; TCRdb's copy has only in-frame clones and leaves some out. The V and J calls and clone size were taken over from that table, and D and trimming were inferred from the DNA. The sample has some 70,000 clones; more than 80% are singletons. Sequenced: peripheral blood. This clonotype was obtained from a woman of 80 years or more with active COVID-19.

CDR3 DNA: TGTGCCAGCAGTTTTAGCGGGAGGGGTGTGATGTTTTTT. It codes for CASSFSGRGVMFF. The rearrangement uses TRBV2 and TRBJ2-2; 11 bases are a match to TRBD2. The germline CDR1 and CDR2 sequences are SNHLY and FYNNEI. V shed 5 bases, J shed 15 bases, and the junction held 8 bases outside the gene matches. There are 13 residues in the CDR3.